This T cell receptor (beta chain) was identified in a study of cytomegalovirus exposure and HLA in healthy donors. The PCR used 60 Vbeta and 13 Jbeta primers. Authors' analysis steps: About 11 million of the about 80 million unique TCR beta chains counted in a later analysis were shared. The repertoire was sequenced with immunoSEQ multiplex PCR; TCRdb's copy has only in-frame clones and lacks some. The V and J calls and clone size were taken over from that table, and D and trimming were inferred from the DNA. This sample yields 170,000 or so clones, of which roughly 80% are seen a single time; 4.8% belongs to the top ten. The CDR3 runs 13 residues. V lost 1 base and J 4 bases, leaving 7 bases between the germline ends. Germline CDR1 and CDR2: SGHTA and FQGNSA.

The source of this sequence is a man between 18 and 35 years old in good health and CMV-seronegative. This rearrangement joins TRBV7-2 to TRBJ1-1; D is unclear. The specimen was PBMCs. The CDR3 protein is CASSLVGATEAFF. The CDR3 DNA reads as TGTGCCAGCAGCTTAGTGGGAGCCACTGAAGCTTTCTTT.